This T cell receptor (beta chain) was documented in a study of Ad26.COV2.S vaccination and SARS-CoV-2 variants (dated by TCRdb to the early 2020s). Turning to the overall study: Vaccine-arm donors were drawn from COV1001, a multicentre, randomized, double-blind, placebo-controlled phase I-IIa trial of Ad26.COV2.S in healthy adults. Trial participants were randomized into five groups of five: low-dose or high-dose Ad26.COV2.S given once or twice, or placebo on both occasions. Ad26.COV2.S was administered intramuscularly at 5 x 10^10 or 1 x 10^11 viral particles, either as a single shot or as two shots given 56 days apart. The specificity and breadth of SARS-CoV-2-reactive T cell receptors after Ad26.COV2.S vaccination were assessed by TCRbeta repertoire sequencing. A total of around 32 samples were included in the TCR-sequenced set, comprising 19 Ad26.COV2.S vaccine recipients, 5 placebo recipients and 8 SARS-CoV-2 convalescent individuals. Blinding of investigators to trial group allocation was maintained during experiments and outcome assessment. General findings and caveats noted by the study authors: After vaccination, spike-specific CD8+ and CD4+ T cell responses were reported to show substantial breadth. It was noted by the authors that total T cell responses may have been underestimated by the TCR breadth and depth analyses. Vaccine and placebo recipients had comparable non-spike TCR breadth, which fits with the vaccine containing only spike. Ad26.COV2.S recipients had higher spike-specific TCR breadth than placebo recipients (P = 0.0014). Comparing responses between vaccine doses or regimens was not something the study was powered to do.

Points on this clone: Its antigen is not yet known. Base-call qualities are not available, and no considerably larger clone is one nucleotide away.

Sample treatment or condition, as interpreted from the label and publication: around 19 received Ad26.COV2.S at low or high dose, single or two shots; several received placebo; per-sample allocation not given. For vaccine and placebo recipients, repertoires were sequenced using samples collected on day 63 after the first injection. Between 29 July and 7 August 2020, Cohort 1b enrolled about two dozen adults aged 18-55 years at one site in Boston, USA. Ad26.COV2.S consisted of a replication-incompetent adenovirus type 26 vector by which a prefusion-stabilized SARS-CoV-2 spike protein from the original Wuhan strain was expressed. The immunoSEQ Assay was the method used to sequence TCRbeta CDR3 regions. After extraction, genomic DNA underwent amplification by bias-controlled multiplex PCR, followed by high-throughput sequencing. Turning to the authors' computational methods: To quantify the absolute abundance of each unique TCRbeta CDR3 region, sequences were collapsed and filtered. T cell fraction was estimated by normalization of TCRbeta template counts to usable DNA, with usable DNA being measured through amplification of reference genes present in all nucleated cells. Repertoire TCRs were annotated as SARS-CoV-2-specific when V gene, CDR3 amino acid sequence and J gene were exactly matched to a known reactive TCR set. The reference SARS-CoV-2 TCR set came from MIRA and was filtered for enrichment in COVID-19-positive ImmuneCODE repertoires, removing public or cross-reactive TCRs. Drawing on the MIRA antigens, annotated TCRs were analysed further at the level of specific ORF or position within ORF. Breadth was defined as the number of annotated unique rearrangements divided by the total number of unique productive rearrangements, and depth was defined as the summed frequency of the annotated unique rearrangements. Two-sided Wilcoxon rank-sum tests were used to compare TCR breadth between groups. The table was pulled from immuneACCESS by TCRdb, which kept in-frame rearrangements only. Such tables lose some clones; where checked, under half of the loss comes from unresolved V genes, and the rest has no known cause. The V and J calls and clone size were taken over from that table, and D and trimming were inferred from the DNA. The sample table contains approximately 450,000 clones; only one count was recorded for 75% to 95% of them. About 12% of the sample is taken by the ten largest.

This clonotype was obtained from a person aged 18-60 years who received the Ad26.COV2.S COVID-19 vaccine or a placebo. The sequences come from peripheral blood, collected in a trial of Ad26.COV2.S vaccine versus placebo.

The DNA is as follows: TGTGCCAGCAGCTTGGAATGGCAGCTATCCTACGAGCAGTACTTC. Its product reads: CASSLEWQLSYEQYF. Recombination joined TRBV5-5 with TRBJ2-7, with no D gene named confidently. The CDR3, from cysteine to phenylalanine, totals 15 residues. CDR3 DNA is the only sequence kept; it has 45 bases, read in frame from the first base. From a lookup of the germline V gene (reference sequence), CDR1 and CDR2 are SGHKS and YYEKEE. The V and J ends are trimmed by 0 bases and 1 base, leaving 11 bases between them.